The subject of this entry is one TCR beta chain. CDR1 is SGHRS and CDR2 is YFSETQ in the germline V gene. This CDR3 has 16 amino acids. With 0 bases removed from V and 4 bases from J, the gap between germline ends came to 15 bases. The sample originates from a study of T cell responses to AZD1222 COVID-19 vaccine. Repertoires were generated with immunoSEQ multiplex PCR, while TCRdb's copy carries only in-frame clones and drops some. The sample holds roughly 62,000 clones, over 70% seen once. The specimen comprised peripheral blood, sampled on day 0 of AZD1222 vaccination. The clonotype was recovered from an adult in good health. V usage is TRBV5-1 and J usage is TRBJ2-3; D is possibly TRBD1 (6 bases). CDR3 residues: CASSLGGRGSSDTQYF. The CDR3 region has the DNA TGCGCCAGCAGCTTGGGCGGCAGGGGAAGTTCAGATACGCAGTATTTT.